Following are 19 T cell receptor beta chains from one sample sequenced in a study of a mutant IDH1 vaccine in newly diagnosed glioma (dated by TCRdb to the early 2020s). What the time point label conveys for this sample: baseline, week 1 (first vaccination visit). Per the publication, the treatment or condition label means: pre-vaccination baseline after standard-of-care therapy. Libraries were constructed by the immunoSEQ multiplex PCR assay. The source is immuneACCESS, and TCRdb retained only in-frame sequences with V and J called. Part of the clones is not carried over; for the studies checked, unresolved V genes explain less than half of this, and the remainder is unexplained. The sample table holds tens of thousands of clones, of which 86% were seen once. Approximately 2.6% of the sample goes to the ten largest clones. The sample was PBMCs, taken from a glioma patient treated with radiotherapy, temozolomide or both. These receptors all stem from a man younger than 45 with glioma.

V usage is TRBV5-6 and J usage is TRBJ2-7; D gene ambiguous. Per germline, CDR1 SGHDT and CDR2 YYEEEE. V lost 2 bases to trimming and J lost 0 bases, with 18 bases between them. The CDR3 contains 17 residues. CDR3: CASSFFLRHRSSYEQYF. In DNA form, the CDR3 reads TGTGCCAGCAGCTTCTTCCTGAGGCATCGGAGCTCCTACGAGCAGTACTTC.

The rearrangement joins TRBV19 to TRBJ1-1; 7 nucleotides match TRBD1. The junction had 15 bases not matched to a gene; V was cut back by 7 bases and J by 10 bases. Germline-derived CDR1 and CDR2 are LNHDA and SQIVND (reference sequence). This CDR3 is built from 14 residues. The CDR3 protein is CASIGTGVSAGAFF. The CDR3 DNA follows: TGTGCCAGTATAGGAACAGGGGTTTCTGCGGGAGCTTTCTTT.

CDR3 amino acids: CASSFQGQGAAKNIQYF. CDR3 DNA sequence: TGTGCCAGCAGTTTCCAGGGACAGGGGGCTGCCAAAAACATTCAGTACTTC. This chain links TRBV28 with TRBJ2-4, with 12 bases matching TRBD1. This CDR3 is built from 17 residues. J was trimmed by 1 base and V by 3 bases; bases with no gene match: 4. Germline CDR1 MDHEN, CDR2 SYDVKM.

The rearrangement uses TRBV14 and TRBJ2-2; D perhaps matches TRBD2 (5 bases). The V end was cut by 3 bases, the J end by 2 bases, with 13 bases between. From germline, CDR1 is SGHDN and CDR2 FVKESK. This CDR3 comprises 16 residues. In DNA form, the CDR3 reads TGTGCCAGCAGCCAGACGTACGGGATCAACACCGGGGAGCTGTTTTTT. Translation: CASSQTYGINTGELFF.

The rearrangement links TRBV29-1 to TRBJ1-1; D remains ambiguous. Germline CDR1 SQVTM, CDR2 ANQGSEA. Trimming shortened V by 5 bases and J by 1 base, and 14 bases separated the two germline ends. The CDR3 sequence is 14 residues long. CDR3 sequence: CSVMRLLGNTEAFF. The DNA of the CDR3 is TGCAGCGTTATGAGACTCCTCGGGAACACTGAAGCTTTCTTT.

The chain carries TRBV2 and TRBJ2-7; 7 bases fit TRBD2. Germline V lookup: CDR1 SNHLY, CDR2 FYNNEI. With 9 bases clipped from V and 4 bases from J, the junction kept 12 bases outside the gene matches. This CDR3 has 14 amino acids. CDR3 sequence: CASRVGGSAYEQYF. CDR3 in DNA: TGTGCCAGTAGGGTGGGGGGGTCGGCTTACGAGCAGTACTTC.

J is TRBJ2-1 and V is TRBV5-1, with D unresolved. The length of the CDR3 is 11 residues. Per germline, CDR1 SGHRS and CDR2 YFSETQ. The germline V and J ends were trimmed by 0 bases and 12 bases, with 7 bases remaining between them. The CDR3, as DNA: TGCGCCAGCAGCTTGGTCTCGGCGCAGTTCTTC. This gives the protein CASSLVSAQFF.

The chain carries TRBV25-1 and TRBJ1-1; tentative D call: TRBD1 (5 bases). This CDR3 is built from 13 residues. The germline CDR1 and CDR2 sequences are MGHDK and SYGVNS. V was pared by 7 bases and J by 3 bases, with 12 bases between. The CDR3 spells CASKEGRYTEAFF. The CDR3 region has the DNA TGTGCCAGCAAGGAGGGACGGTACACTGAAGCTTTCTTT.

This clone has a single count. The chain is built from TRBV7-9 and TRBJ2-3; TRBD2 is a possible D gene (7 bases). V shed 5 bases and J shed 1 base, with 16 bases lying between them. The CDR3 is 16 amino acids. Germline values: CDR1 SEHNR, CDR2 FQNEAQ (reference sequence). The DNA of the CDR3 is TGTGCCAGCAGCGACGTGGGGCGGGGGCGCACAGATACGCAGTATTTT. Protein product: CASSDVGRGRTDTQYF.

This clone occurred a few times. J is TRBJ1-5 and V is TRBV5-1; perhaps TRBD1 as D (5 bases). The V end lost 4 bases, the J end lost 3 bases, and 14 bases lay between the germline ends. CDR3 length equals 15 residues. CDR1 is SGHRS, CDR2 YFSETQ, per germline. CDR3 in DNA: TGCGCCAGCAGCCCGAGTGGTGGGGCCAATCAGCCCCAGCATTTT. It codes for CASSPSGGANQPQHF.

This clone was seen once. The genes are TRBV18 and TRBJ2-5, with 12 bases identical to TRBD2. The CDR3 runs 14 residues. Germline V gene lookup returns CDR1 KGHSH and CDR2 LQKENI. V gave up 4 bases and J gave up 3 bases; unmatched junction bases: 0. The CDR3 DNA is TGTGCCAGCTCACGGACTAGCGGGGAAGAGACCCAGTACTTC. Translated, it gives CASSRTSGEETQYF.

V gene TRBV28 combines with J gene TRBJ2-7; perhaps TRBD2 as D (6 bases). Deletions cut 6 bases from V and 0 bases from J, with 33 bases between. The CDR3 has 21 amino acids. Per germline, CDR1 MDHEN and CDR2 SYDVKM. The CDR3 DNA follows: TGTGCCAGCAGCTTTGCCTCGGGAGTAAAGATTCCCTATTACCGCTCCTACGAGCAGTACTTC. Translation: CASSFASGVKIPYYRSYEQYF.

J is TRBJ2-3 and V is TRBV11-2; D remains unclear. V was shortened by 1 base and J by 4 bases, with 0 bases between the two germline ends. Germline CDR1 SGHAT, CDR2 FQNNGV. The CDR3 is 11 residues long. The CDR3 DNA sequence: TGTGCCAGCAGCTTAGCAGATACGCAGTATTTT. Protein: CASSLADTQYF.

The chain carries TRBV4-2 and TRBJ2-7; D possibly corresponds to TRBD2 (7 bases). This CDR3 spans 13 amino acids. From germline, CDR1 is LGHNA and CDR2 YNFKEQ. V was pared by 4 bases and J by 2 bases, with 9 bases between. The CDR3 here is CASSPGGPYEQYF. CDR3 sequence (DNA): TGTGCCAGCAGCCCCGGGGGGCCCTACGAGCAGTACTTC.

The chain uses TRBV28 and TRBJ1-1, with D uncertain. The CDR3 totals 13 residues. The germline CDR1 and CDR2 sequences are MDHEN and SYDVKM. V was shortened by 6 bases and J by 5 bases, with 13 bases between the two germline ends. CDR3 region: CASSRGLGTEAFF. CDR3 DNA sequence: TGTGCCAGCAGCCGAGGGCTTGGGACTGAAGCTTTCTTT.

This chain uses TRBV18 with TRBJ1-6; 7 bases align to TRBD1. V trimming: 3 bases; J trimming: 7 bases; junction bases outside the gene matches: 3. The CDR3 covers 14 residues. Germline V gene lookup returns CDR1 KGHSH and CDR2 LQKENI. The CDR3 protein is CASSPGQLNSPLHF. The CDR3 DNA reads as TGTGCCAGCTCACCGGGACAGCTGAATTCACCCCTCCACTTT. Drawing the rest from reference TRBV18 and TRBJ1-6, the complete variable domain is NAGVMQNPRHLVRRRGQEARLRCSPMKGHSHVYWYRQLPEEGLKFMVYLQKENIIDESGMPKERFSAEFPKEGPSILRIQQVVRGDSAAYFCASSPGQLNSPLHFGNGTRLTVT.

There are a few counts of this clone. The chain employs TRBV11-2 and TRBJ1-5; 7 bases are shared with TRBD1. This CDR3 is 16 amino acids long. Per the germline V gene, CDR1 is SGHAT and CDR2 is FQNNGV. J lost 0 bases, V lost 3 bases, and 5 bases had no gene match. CDR3 coding DNA: TGTGCCAGCAGCTTGGGGACAGCTAATAGCAATCAGCCCCAGCATTTT. Translated: CASSLGTANSNQPQHF. Filled out from reference TRBV11-2 and TRBJ1-5, the complete variable domain reads EAGVAQSPRYKIIEKRQSVAFWCNPISGHATLYWYQQILGQGPKLLIQFQNNGVVDDSQLPKDRFSAERLKGVDSTLKIQPAKLEDSAVYLCASSLGTANSNQPQHFGDGTRLSIL.

This clone appeared once. This sample also contains other DNA sequences that code for the same CDR3. Here the CDR3 DNA reads TGTGCCATTAGACGGGGGCCCGGGACGACCAGCACAGATACGCAGTATTTT. The encoded protein is CAIRRGPGTTSTDTQYF. This chain uses TRBV19 with TRBJ2-3; D may match TRBD1 or TRBD2 (6 bases each). V lost 10 bases, J lost 0 bases, and 23 bases lay in between. The CDR3 extends over 17 amino acids. Germline V gives CDR1 LNHDA, CDR2 SQIVND (reference sequence).

The V call is TRBV4-1, the J call TRBJ2-1; D assignment may be TRBD1 or TRBD2 (6 bases each). Trimming shortened V by 4 bases and J by 0 bases, and 10 bases separated the two germline ends. This CDR3 has 15 amino acids. Germline V gives CDR1 MGHRA, CDR2 YSYEKL. CDR3 nucleotide sequence: TGCGCCAGCAGCCGAGGGGGGAGCTCCTACAATGAGCAGTTCTTC. It translates to CASSRGGSSYNEQFF.